What follows are 24 T cell receptor beta chains derived from one specimen sequenced in a study of shared clonotypes between healthy human individuals. Only in-frame clones appear in the TCRdb table, and some are missing; sequencing was by immunoSEQ multiplex PCR. The sample contains 850,000 to 1,100,000 clones, 70% to 85% of which appear only once. What was sequenced was memory CD4+ T cells from PBMCs. Subset given: CD45RA-negative fraction. The receptors originated from a man in his late teens or twenties in good health. Some clones in this sample may be carry-over from other donors' samples.

This chain links TRBV18 with TRBJ2-2; TRBD1 aligns across 9 bases. The germline CDR1 and CDR2 sequences are KGHSH and LQKENI. The CDR3 contains 16 residues. J was trimmed by 1 base and V by 8 bases; bases with no gene match: 8. The CDR3 bases are TGTGCCAGCCTACCCGGGACAGGGCTGAACACCGGGGAGCTGTTTTTT. It is translated as CASLPGTGLNTGELFF.

The chain carries TRBV4-1 and TRBJ2-7; D gene ambiguous. Per the germline V gene, CDR1 is MGHRA and CDR2 is YSYEKL. The CDR3 sequence is 11 residues long. V dropped 4 bases and J dropped 3 bases, with 4 bases sitting between them. The CDR3 DNA reads TGCGCCAGCAGCCGAGGCTACGAGCAGTACTTC. Amino acids: CASSRGYEQYF.

The chain carries TRBV5-1 and TRBJ2-2; 9 nucleotides match TRBD1. CDR1 and CDR2 (germline): SGHRS, YFSETQ. CDR3 length: 14 residues. Unmatched junction bases numbered 3, after V lost 5 bases and J lost 4 bases. The CDR3 reads CASRDRGGTGELFF. The CDR3 bases are TGCGCCAGCAGGGACAGGGGTGGCACCGGGGAGCTGTTTTTT.

This clone was counted once. This chain joins TRBV9 and TRBJ2-3; 8 nucleotides match TRBD2. CDR3 length: 16 residues. Germline V gene lookup returns CDR1 SGDLS and CDR2 YYNGEE. The trim removed 0 bases at V and 0 bases at J, leaving 3 bases unmatched. The CDR3 sequence: CASSVAPSGSTDTQYF. The CDR3 region has the DNA TGTGCCAGCAGCGTAGCTCCTAGCGGGAGCACAGATACGCAGTATTTT.

This chain connects TRBV5-1 to TRBJ1-1; TRBD1 matches 8 bases. Per germline, CDR1 SGHRS and CDR2 YFSETQ. V was pared by 5 bases and J by 5 bases, with 5 bases of the junction left unmatched. CDR3 length: 13 residues. The CDR3 reads CASRAGGRTEAFF. The CDR3 DNA is TGCGCCAGCAGGGCAGGGGGCAGGACTGAAGCTTTCTTT. The whole variable domain, remainder taken from reference TRBV5-1 and TRBJ1-1, is KAGVTQTPRYLIKTRGQQVTLSCSPISGHRSVSWYQQTPGQGLQFLFEYFSETQRNKGNFPGRFSGRQFSNSRSEMNVSTLELGDSALYLCASRAGGRTEAFFGQGTRLTVV.

The rearrangement links TRBV6-1 to TRBJ1-3; D unresolved. The CDR3 loop spans 13 amino acids. Germline CDR1 MNHNS, CDR2 SASEGT. The V gene lost 4 bases and the J gene lost 4 bases, with 8 bases spanning the gap. CDR3 coding DNA: TGTGCCAGCAGTGTGGACGACGGAAACACCATATATTTT. Its protein product is CASSVDDGNTIYF.

As for this clone: The same CDR3 arises from other DNA sequences in this sample as well. The chain links TRBV28 to TRBJ2-7; 8 nucleotides agree with TRBD2. Germline V lookup: CDR1 MDHEN, CDR2 SYDVKM. The V and J ends lost 2 bases and 3 bases, in that order; junction bases with no gene match: 0. The CDR3 loop spans 13 amino acids. CDR3 nucleotides: TGTGCCAGCAGTTTAGGGACTAGCTACGAGCAGTACTTC. Its protein product is CASSLGTSYEQYF.

This clone was counted a few times. An end of the junction differs from the germline gene, which may be a read error. V gene TRBV5-5 combines with J gene TRBJ1-1, with 11 bases aligning to TRBD1. The CDR3 is 15 amino acids. Germline loops: CDR1 SGHKS, CDR2 YYEKEE (reference sequence). This CDR3 is CASSFPGQGVTEALF. The CDR3 nucleotides read TGTGCCAGCAGCTTTCCGGGACAGGGGGTCACTGAAGCTCTCTTT.

The chain joins TRBV27 to TRBJ2-4; D perhaps matches TRBD1 (6 bases). Germline CDR1 reads MNHEY; CDR2 reads SMNVEV (reference sequence). The CDR3 consists of 13 residues. Trimming removed 8 bases from V and 7 bases from J, with 15 bases in between. The CDR3 DNA is TGTGCCAGCTCACAGGGAAGGAGTAACATTCAGTACTTC. It codes for CASSQGRSNIQYF.

This clone was seen only a few times. The V and J genes are TRBV7-9 and TRBJ1-5; D gene unclear. CDR3 length: 15 amino acids. The V end was cut by 5 bases, the J end by 4 bases, with 15 bases between. Germline V lookup: CDR1 SEHNR, CDR2 FQNEAQ (reference sequence). Written as DNA, the CDR3 is TGTGCCAGCAGCCCCTTGGGAACCAAAAATCAGCCCCAGCATTTT. Its translation: CASSPLGTKNQPQHF.

V gene TRBV5-1 combines with J gene TRBJ2-7; TRBD2 matches 7 bases. The CDR3 sequence is 16 residues long. CDR1 and CDR2 from the germline V gene are SGHRS and YFSETQ. Trimming removed 0 bases from V and 4 bases from J; junction bases left unmatched: 10. CDR3 protein: CASSLEGAGAVYEQYF. The CDR3 DNA sequence: TGCGCCAGCAGCTTGGAGGGCGCGGGAGCCGTATACGAGCAGTACTTC.

The chain employs TRBV15 and TRBJ1-4; 7 nucleotides agree with TRBD1. The CDR3 is 16 amino acids. CDR1 and CDR2 (germline): LNHNV, YYDKDF (reference sequence). Trimming took 0 bases from V and 6 from J; bases not matched to a gene: 7. CDR3 amino acids: CATSRETGTVYEKLFF. CDR3 coding DNA: TGTGCCACCAGCAGAGAAACCGGGACAGTGTATGAAAAACTGTTTTTT.

The rearrangement joins TRBV27 to TRBJ1-3, with 9 bases that match TRBD1. Germline V lookup: CDR1 MNHEY, CDR2 SMNVEV (reference sequence). J was trimmed by 2 bases and V by 4 bases; bases with no gene match: 6. The CDR3 is 16 amino acids. CDR3 in amino acids: CASSYHTGGTGNTIYF. The CDR3 bases are TGTGCCAGCAGTTATCATACAGGGGGCACTGGAAACACCATATATTTT.

The chain couples TRBV10-3 to TRBJ2-1, with D perhaps matching TRBD2 (6 bases). Germline V CDR1 and CDR2: ENHRY, SYGVKD. Trimming removed 3 bases at V and 6 bases at J, with 21 bases between. The length of the CDR3 is 17 residues. The CDR3 region is CAISEGASANFGNEQFF. The CDR3 bases are TGTGCCATCAGTGAAGGGGCTAGCGCAAACTTTGGCAATGAGCAGTTCTTC.

This chain joins TRBV12-5 and TRBJ1-1; a weak D match, TRBD1 (5 bases). This CDR3 spans 15 amino acids. V lost 1 base to trimming and J lost 2 bases, with 11 bases between them. CDR1 and CDR2 from the germline V gene are LGHNT and FRNRAP. As DNA, the CDR3 is TGTGCTAGTGGTTTGGCCGACCAGGGTAACACTGAAGCTTTCTTT. Translated, it gives CASGLADQGNTEAFF.

The CDR3 bases are TGTGCCAGCACTTGGGGGGGGAATCCTGGTGAGCAGTTCTTC. Translating gives CASTWGGNPGEQFF. The J gene is TRBJ2-1, the V gene TRBV6-5; 7 bases are a match to TRBD2. In germline, CDR1 is MNHEY, CDR2 SVGAGI. V shed 7 bases, J shed 9 bases, and the junction held 12 bases outside the gene matches. The CDR3 extends over 14 amino acids.

This sequence joins TRBV5-1 and TRBJ1-2, with 7 nucleotides matching TRBD1. The CDR3 length is 14 residues. Germline V gives CDR1 SGHRS, CDR2 YFSETQ. The V gene end was trimmed by 0 bases and the J gene end by 7 bases; junction bases not matched to a gene: 6. The CDR3 is CASSLDGQDRGYTF. CDR3 nucleotide sequence: TGCGCCAGCAGCTTGGATGGACAGGATCGTGGCTACACCTTC.

This chain connects TRBV9 to TRBJ2-3; 8 nucleotides line up with TRBD2. The CDR3 contains 16 residues. With 0 bases clipped from V and 3 bases from J, the junction kept 6 bases outside the gene matches. The germline V gene has CDR1 SGDLS and CDR2 YYNGEE. This CDR3 reads CASSVDPSGRTDTQYF. Here the CDR3 DNA reads TGTGCCAGCAGCGTAGATCCCAGCGGGAGAACAGATACGCAGTATTTT. The full variable domain, completed using reference TRBV9 and TRBJ2-3, is DSGVTQTPKHLITATGQRVTLRCSPRSGDLSVYWYQQSLDQGLQFLIQYYNGEERAKGNILERFSAQQFPDLHSELNLSSLELGDSALYFCASSVDPSGRTDTQYFGPGTRLTVL.

In this sample, this clone turned up once. This chain uses TRBV7-2 with TRBJ2-7, with 14 positions matching TRBD2. V dropped 5 bases and J dropped 1; count of bases not matched to a gene: 13. The CDR3 consists of 19 residues. Germline V gives CDR1 SGHTA, CDR2 FQGNSA. The DNA for the CDR3 is TGTGCCAGCAGCCCGCGCGGGACTAGCGGGAGTCGGGGGTCCTACGAGCAGTACTTC. Amino acid sequence: CASSPRGTSGSRGSYEQYF.

The chain carries TRBV11-3 and TRBJ1-1; a weak D match, TRBD1 (6 bases). Germline V gene sequence: CDR1 SGHNT, CDR2 YENEEA. The CDR3 length is 14 residues. V lost 4 bases, J lost 3 bases, and 12 bases lay in between. The CDR3 DNA follows: TGTGCCAGCAGCTCAACGGCAGGGGACACTGAAGCTTTCTTT. Translated: CASSSTAGDTEAFF.

At least ten counts were recorded for this clone. J is TRBJ2-3 and V is TRBV29-1, with 7 bases fitting TRBD1. The germline V gene has CDR1 SQVTM and CDR2 ANQGSEA. The CDR3 has 14 amino acids. V was clipped by 4 bases and J by 2 bases; unmatched bases: 6. The CDR3 region is CSVVRDRPTDTQYF. The CDR3 DNA sequence: TGCAGCGTTGTTCGGGACAGACCCACAGATACGCAGTATTTT.

V gene TRBV6-6 combines with J gene TRBJ2-5; 8 nucleotides align to TRBD2. Germline CDR1 is MNHNY and CDR2 is SVGAGI (reference sequence). The junction had 7 bases not matched to a gene; V was cut back by 6 bases and J by 1 base. The CDR3 has 15 amino acids. In nucleotides, the CDR3 is TGTGCCAGCAGAATTAGCGGGAATAGCCAAGAGACCCAGTACTTC. Its translation: CASRISGNSQETQYF.

CDR3 DNA: TGCGCCAGCAGCTTGAGAGGACCTGGGGACAATCAGCCCCAGCATTTT. Its translation: CASSLRGPGDNQPQHF. The gene calls are TRBV5-1 and TRBJ1-5; D remains ambiguous. The CDR3 has 16 amino acids. The V end lost 1 base, the J end lost 3 bases, and 14 bases lay between the germline ends. Looked up from germline, CDR1 is SGHRS and CDR2 is YFSETQ.

The V gene is TRBV19, the J gene TRBJ2-1; 7 bases are a match to TRBD2. Germline CDR1 LNHDA, CDR2 SQIVND (reference sequence). The CDR3 extends over 14 amino acids. The trim removed 5 bases at V and 2 bases at J, leaving 3 bases unmatched. The CDR3 coding sequence is TGTGCCAGTAGTCGGCGGGAGACCTACAATGAGCAGTTCTTC. As protein: CASSRRETYNEQFF. The variable domain in full, with the rest retrieved from reference TRBV19 and TRBJ2-1, is DGGITQSPKYLFRKEGQNVTLSCEQNLNHDAMYWYRQDPGQGLRLIYYSQIVNDFQKGDIAEGYSVSREKKESFPLTVTSAQKNPTAFYLCASSRRETYNEQFFGPGTRLTVL.